This T cell receptor beta chain was recovered during a study of cytomegalovirus exposure and HLA in healthy donors. Overall study: The roughly 130 validation repertoires used the same platform as the 600 to 750 first-cohort repertoires (as reported by a later analysis). Broader study findings: Subsequent analysis found a tendency for first-cohort TCR clusters to co-occur within the approximately 130 validation repertoires. There were around 160 TCR beta chains listed as cytomegalovirus-associated.

Regarding this clone: Its antigen is unknown.

Profiling relied on immunoSEQ multiplex PCR, and the TCRdb table lists in-frame clones only, not all of them. In the table there are approximately 60,000 clones, 80% to 95% of which are singletons. While the first cohort had fewer than 850 subjects, the donors belonged to the separate validation cohort of about 130 subjects. Germline loops: CDR1 SQVTM, CDR2 ANQGSEA. The CDR3 is made up of 12 amino acids. The receptor comes from a young man in good health and CMV-seronegative. The chain uses TRBV29-1 and TRBJ2-7, with 8 bases matching TRBD1. The sequenced material came from PBMCs. The CDR3 region is CSVQGAVYEQYF. CDR3 nucleotides: TGCAGTGTCCAGGGGGCGGTCTACGAGCAGTACTTC.